What follows are 11 T cell receptor beta chains derived from one specimen sequenced in a study of shared clonotypes between healthy human individuals. The assay was immunoSEQ multiplex PCR, and TCRdb's table has in-frame clones only and misses some. The repertoire holds approximately 1.5 million clones, with 98% as singletons. Sequencing input: naive CD4+ T cells sorted from blood. Noted subset: CD45RA+ positively selected. These receptors were collected from a man aged 25 to 40 in good health.

The V and J genes are TRBV9 and TRBJ2-5; TRBD2 matches 10 bases. The V segment lost 4 bases and the J segment 3 bases; nucleotides outside the gene matches: 3. Germline V lookup: CDR1 SGDLS, CDR2 YYNGEE. The CDR3 contains 14 residues. The CDR3 DNA follows: TGTGCCAGCAGCCGTACTAGCGGGGAAGAGACCCAGTACTTC. It specifies CASSRTSGEETQYF.

To note about this clone: This same CDR3 is encoded by further DNA sequences in the sample. The chain joins TRBV5-1 to TRBJ2-7; TRBD1 is a possible D gene (6 bases). V shed 0 bases and J shed 1 base, with 8 bases lying between them. Germline V gene sequence: CDR1 SGHRS, CDR2 YFSETQ. The CDR3 sequence is 14 residues long. In DNA, the CDR3 is TGCGCCAGCAGCTTGGACAGGGCTTCCTACGAGCAGTACTTC. Its protein product is CASSLDRASYEQYF.

The rearrangement links TRBV7-2 to TRBJ2-1; the D gene is possibly TRBD1 (5 bases). CDR1 is SGHTA and CDR2 is FQGNSA in the germline V gene. This CDR3 is 15 amino acids long. V gave up 5 bases and J gave up 3 bases, with 14 bases separating them. The CDR3 DNA reads TGTGCCAGCAGCCCACTAAGGGGCCTCTACAATGAGCAGTTCTTC. This codes for CASSPLRGLYNEQFF.

V gene TRBV6-4 combines with J gene TRBJ2-3; TRBD2 matches 9 bases. The V segment lost 6 bases and the J segment 1 base; nucleotides outside the gene matches: 5. Germline CDR1 MRHNA, CDR2 SNTAGT. CDR3 length equals 15 residues. The CDR3: CASRRLAEGTDTQYF. The CDR3 DNA reads as TGTGCCAGCAGGCGACTAGCGGAGGGCACAGATACGCAGTATTTT.

This chain joins TRBV6-5 and TRBJ1-1, with unresolved D. The V end was cut by 0 bases, the J end by 1 base, with 12 bases between. Germline CDR1 is MNHEY and CDR2 is SVGAGI. This CDR3 contains 16 residues. The DNA for the CDR3 is TGTGCCAGCAGTTACTCGGTCCCGCCACCGAACACTGAAGCTTTCTTT. This translates into CASSYSVPPPNTEAFF.

The chain is built from TRBV10-3 and TRBJ2-3; 12 bases are shared with TRBD2. The CDR3 runs 15 residues. The germline V gene encodes CDR1 ENHRY and CDR2 SYGVKD. V shed 4 bases and J 6 bases; nucleotides not matched to a gene: 5. Here the CDR3 reads CAISGTSGVSDTQYF. CDR3 coding DNA: TGTGCCATCAGTGGGACTAGCGGGGTCAGTGATACGCAGTATTTT.

This chain joins TRBV14 and TRBJ1-4; 8 nucleotides align to TRBD1. Germline V gene lookup returns CDR1 SGHDN and CDR2 FVKESK. The CDR3 loop spans 14 amino acids. The ends lost 7 bases at V and 7 bases at J; junction bases unmatched: 8. This CDR3 reads CASTRTGMSEKLFF. CDR3 DNA sequence: TGTGCCAGCACCCGGACAGGGATGAGTGAAAAACTGTTTTTT.

The rearrangement uses TRBV6-1 and TRBJ2-7, with 9 bases fitting TRBD1. This CDR3 spans 14 amino acids. From germline, CDR1 is MNHNS and CDR2 SASEGT. V trimming: 7 bases; J trimming: 7 bases; junction bases outside the gene matches: 11. CDR3 amino acids: CASTNRDRAKEQYF. The CDR3 coding sequence is TGTGCCAGCACTAACAGGGACAGGGCTAAAGAGCAGTACTTC.

The rearrangement links TRBV25-1 to TRBJ2-5; TRBD2 matches at 8 bases. Losses at the gene ends were 6 bases for V and 4 bases for J; bases not matched to a gene: 7. Germline values: CDR1 MGHDK, CDR2 SYGVNS. This CDR3 contains 14 residues. As DNA, the CDR3 is TGTGCCAGCAGCTGGACTAGCCGGGGAGAGACCCAGTACTTC. Amino acid sequence: CASSWTSRGETQYF.

The J gene is TRBJ2-7, the V gene TRBV4-1; D ambiguous. This CDR3 comprises 16 residues. V dropped 1 base and J dropped 0 bases, with 13 bases sitting between them. Germline lookup yields CDR1 MGHRA and CDR2 YSYEKL. CDR3 sequence reads: CASSQVPGVSSYEQYF. CDR3 nucleotides: TGCGCCAGCAGCCAAGTTCCCGGTGTAAGCTCCTACGAGCAGTACTTC.

J is TRBJ2-3 and V is TRBV28, with TRBD1 matching over 7 bases. The CDR3 contains 18 residues. The germline CDR1 and CDR2 sequences are MDHEN and SYDVKM. With 2 bases clipped from V and 1 base from J, the junction kept 12 bases outside the gene matches. CDR3 sequence: CASSLATHRGAGTDTQYF. For the CDR3, the DNA is TGTGCCAGCAGTTTAGCCACACACAGGGGCGCGGGCACAGATACGCAGTATTTT.